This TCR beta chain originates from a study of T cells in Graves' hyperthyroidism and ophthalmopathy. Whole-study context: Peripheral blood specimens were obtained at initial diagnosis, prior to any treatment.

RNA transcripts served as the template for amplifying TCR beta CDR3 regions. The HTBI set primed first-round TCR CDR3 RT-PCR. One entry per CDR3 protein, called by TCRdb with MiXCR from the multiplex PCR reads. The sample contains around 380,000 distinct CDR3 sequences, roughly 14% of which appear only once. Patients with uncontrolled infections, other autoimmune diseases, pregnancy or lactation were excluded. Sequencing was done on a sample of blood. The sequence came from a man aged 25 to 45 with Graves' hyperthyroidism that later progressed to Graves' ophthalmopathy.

The CDR3 loop is CAWNQGSGTGVPYEQYF. CDR3 nucleotide sequence: TGTGCCTGGAACCAAGGGTCCGGGACAGGGGTTCCCTACGAGCAGTACTTC. This rearrangement joins TRBV30 to TRBJ2-7, with 10 bases fitting TRBD1. CDR1 is GTSNPN and CDR2 is SVGIG in the germline V gene (reference sequence). This CDR3 comprises 17 residues. V gave up 4 bases and J gave up 2 bases; unmatched junction bases: 14. Combining the CDR3 with reference TRBV30 and TRBJ2-7 gives the whole variable domain SQTIHQWPATLVQPVGSPLSLECTVEGTSNPNLYWYRQAAGRGLQLLFYSVGIGQISSEVPQNLSASRPQDRQFILSSKKLLLSDSGFYLCAWNQGSGTGVPYEQYFGPGTRLTVT.